The rows below give T cell receptor beta chains drawn from one sample of a study of cytomegalovirus exposure and HLA in healthy donors. Assay used: immunoSEQ multiplex PCR; TCRdb lists only in-frame clones, some missing. The sample contains under 200,000 clones, around four fifths of which appear only once. Sequencing was carried out using PBMCs. Receptor source: a woman under 30 in good health and CMV-seronegative. Both conserved end residues are part of each CDR3. A D gene is named only where the DNA matches it firmly. A clone size is listed for some rows: how often the clone was seen (once, few, many), or a class if it is expanded.

size: .; V: TRBV6-1; J: TRBJ1-2; D: .; DNA: TGTGCCAGCAGTGAATCGGCAGGCCTTGGCTACACCTTC; CDR3: CASSESAGLGYTF
size: .; V: TRBV7-2; J: TRBJ1-4; D: TRBD1; DNA: TGTGCCAGCAGCCCCACGTTAGGGGGCGAAAAACTGTTTTTT; CDR3: CASSPTLGGEKLFF
size: .; V: TRBV4-1; J: TRBJ2-1; D: TRBD2; DNA: TGCGCCAGCAGCCAAACGTACATCTGGACTAGCTTCAATGAGCAGTTCTTC; CDR3: CASSQTYIWTSFNEQFF
size: once; V: TRBV28; J: TRBJ1-2; D: TRBD1; DNA: TGTGCCAGCAGTTCTACAGGGGGCCGGGGCTACACCTTC; CDR3: CASSSTGGRGYTF
size: .; V: TRBV5-1; J: TRBJ1-6; D: .; DNA: TGCGCCAGCAAGGGGACAACACAGGGTGGTTCACCCCTCCACTTT; CDR3: CASKGTTQGGSPLHF
size: .; V: TRBV11-2; J: TRBJ1-6; D: .; DNA: TGTGCCAGCAGCTTATTCGTCGGGAATTCACCCCTCCACTTT; CDR3: CASSLFVGNSPLHF
size: .; V: TRBV25-1; J: TRBJ1-4; D: .; DNA: TGTGCCAGCAGTGAACGAGCCGGGTTAGAGGAAAAACTGTTTTTT; CDR3: CASSERAGLEEKLFF
size: few; V: TRBV2; J: TRBJ1-1; D: .; DNA: TGTGCCAGCAGTGTGATGGGGGCAGGTGAAGCTTTCTTT; CDR3: CASSVMGAGEAFF
size: .; V: TRBV6-1; J: TRBJ2-2; D: .; DNA: TGTGCCAGCACTCCAATTGGCAGGAACACCGGGGAGCTGTTTTTT; CDR3: CASTPIGRNTGELFF
size: few; V: TRBV6-4; J: TRBJ1-5; D: TRBD1; DNA: TGTGCCAGCAGTGAGGACGGGACAGCTAATCAGCCCCAGCATTTT; CDR3: CASSEDGTANQPQHF
size: .; V: TRBV2; J: TRBJ1-5; D: TRBD1; DNA: TGTGCCAGCAGTCTGAACAGGGGCGGAAATCAGCCCCAGCATTTT; CDR3: CASSLNRGGNQPQHF
size: once; V: TRBV23-1; J: TRBJ2-7; D: TRBD2; DNA: TGCGCCAGCAGTCAATCGGGGGGGGACGGAGAGACGCCGCGCGAGCAGTACTTC; CDR3: CASSQSGGDGETPREQYF
size: .; V: TRBV7-8; J: TRBJ2-7; D: TRBD1; DNA: TGTGCCAGCAGCACACTACAGGGGGACCCCTACGAGCAGTACTTC; CDR3: CASSTLQGDPYEQYF
size: .; V: TRBV6-5; J: TRBJ1-2; D: TRBD1; DNA: TGTGCCAGCAGTCCCAGGGGGCCTGGTGGCTACACCTTC; CDR3: CASSPRGPGGYTF
size: .; V: TRBV6-5; J: TRBJ1-1; D: .; DNA: TGTGCCAGCAGTTACGCTAGGGGCAAGAACACTGAAGCTTTCTTT; CDR3: CASSYARGKNTEAFF
size: .; V: TRBV28; J: TRBJ2-7; D: TRBD1; DNA: TGTGCCACTAGACGGACAGGGTTAGGCTACGAGCAGTACTTC; CDR3: CATRRTGLGYEQYF
size: .; V: TRBV5-1; J: TRBJ2-7; D: TRBD2; DNA: TGCGCCAGCAGCTTGGGTCGGGAGGAGTACGAGCAGTACTTC; CDR3: CASSLGREEYEQYF
size: few; V: TRBV2; J: TRBJ1-6; D: .; DNA: TGTGCCAGCAGTTGGGGCATGCAGGGCGGTTCACCCCTCCACTTT; CDR3: CASSWGMQGGSPLHF
size: .; V: TRBV9; J: TRBJ1-6; D: TRBD1; DNA: TGTGCCAGCAGCTCGACAGGGTTGAATTCACCCCTCCACTTT; CDR3: CASSSTGLNSPLHF
size: .; V: TRBV7-9; J: TRBJ2-2; D: .; DNA: TGTGCCAGCAGCTTAGCAGGGGCCGGCGGGGAGCTGTTTTTT; CDR3: CASSLAGAGGELFF
size: .; V: TRBV5-1; J: TRBJ2-1; D: TRBD2; DNA: TGCGCCAGCAGCTTGGAGCGGGAAATTGAGCAGTTCTTC; CDR3: CASSLEREIEQFF
size: once; V: TRBV7-8; J: TRBJ2-1; D: .; DNA: TGTGCCAGCAGCTTAGTCAGGGGAACCTACAATGAGCAGTTCTTC; CDR3: CASSLVRGTYNEQFF
size: .; V: TRBV5-4; J: TRBJ1-1; D: .; DNA: TGTGCCAGCACTAAGAAGGAGGGCACTGAAGCTTTCTTT; CDR3: CASTKKEGTEAFF
size: .; V: TRBV2; J: TRBJ2-1; D: .; DNA: TGTGCCAGCAGTGATTACGGGACTCGGAGCGGCAATGAGCAGTTCTTC; CDR3: CASSDYGTRSGNEQFF
size: .; V: TRBV2; J: TRBJ1-2; D: TRBD1; DNA: TGTGCCAGCAGCGACAAATATGCAGGGGGGTTCTATGGCTACACCTTC; CDR3: CASSDKYAGGFYGYTF
size: .; V: TRBV7-2; J: TRBJ1-5; D: TRBD1; DNA: TGTGCCAGCAGCGGGAGGACAGGGGGCAATCAGCCCCAGCATTTT; CDR3: CASSGRTGGNQPQHF
size: once; V: TRBV5-1; J: TRBJ2-1; D: .; DNA: TGCGCCAGCAGCTTGAGCCAACAGGGTGATGAGCAGTTCTTC; CDR3: CASSLSQQGDEQFF
size: .; V: TRBV19; J: TRBJ1-5; D: TRBD1; DNA: TGTGCCAGTAGTATAGGGACAGGGAACCGTCAGCCCCAGCATTTT; CDR3: CASSIGTGNRQPQHF
size: .; V: TRBV7-9; J: TRBJ1-1; D: .; DNA: TGTTCCAGCAGCTTTCCCTTAGGAGGGGCGAACACTGAAGCTTTCTTT; CDR3: CSSSFPLGGANTEAFF
size: .; V: TRBV6-5; J: TRBJ1-1; D: .; DNA: TGTGCCAGCAGTTCCCCCATGTACACTGAAGCTTTCTTT; CDR3: CASSSPMYTEAFF
size: .; V: TRBV18; J: TRBJ2-5; D: .; DNA: TGTGCCAGCTCACAGGGAACAGGGCGAGAGACCCAGTACTTC; CDR3: CASSQGTGRETQYF
size: .; V: TRBV28; J: TRBJ2-1; D: TRBD2; DNA: TGTGCCAGCAGTGGGGGACTAGCGGGGAACAATGAGCAGTTCTTC; CDR3: CASSGGLAGNNEQFF
size: .; V: TRBV2; J: TRBJ1-4; D: TRBD1; DNA: TGTGCCAGCATAGGCTATTCGACAGGGTCTGAAAAACTGTTTTTT; CDR3: CASIGYSTGSEKLFF
size: .; V: TRBV12-5; J: TRBJ2-7; D: TRBD1; DNA: TGTGCTAGTGGTCCGGGACAGGGGGCGAGATACGAGCAGTACTTC; CDR3: CASGPGQGARYEQYF
size: once; V: TRBV5-1; J: TRBJ2-3; D: TRBD2; DNA: TGCGCCAGCAGCTCCCTAGCGGGGGCCCCCACAGATACGCAGTATTTT; CDR3: CASSSLAGAPTDTQYF
size: few; V: TRBV4-1; J: TRBJ2-7; D: .; DNA: TGCGCCAGCAGCCCATTAGCTTTTCGTACCCAAGCGGACGAGCAGTACTTC; CDR3: CASSPLAFRTQADEQYF
size: .; V: TRBV28; J: TRBJ2-7; D: .; DNA: TGTGCCAGCAGCCCGACAGTCCGACCCTACGAGCAGTACTTC; CDR3: CASSPTVRPYEQYF
size: .; V: TRBV23-1; J: TRBJ2-7; D: .; DNA: TGCGCCAGCAGTCGCGGGAAAAGCTCCTACGAGCAGTACTTC; CDR3: CASSRGKSSYEQYF
size: .; V: TRBV28; J: TRBJ1-2; D: .; DNA: TGTGCCAGCAGTTTAAGGGCCGACAGGCCATATGGCTACACCTTC; CDR3: CASSLRADRPYGYTF
size: .; V: TRBV5-4; J: TRBJ2-1; D: .; DNA: TGTGCCAGCAGCAACCAGACTAGGTCGGGTGAGCAGTTCTTC; CDR3: CASSNQTRSGEQFF
size: .; V: TRBV6-5; J: TRBJ2-7; D: TRBD1; DNA: TGTGCCAGTACAAATAGGGACAGGGGAGACTACGAGCAGTACTTC; CDR3: CASTNRDRGDYEQYF
size: .; V: TRBV7-3; J: TRBJ2-1; D: TRBD2; DNA: TGTGCCAGCAGCTTAACCGGGACTAGCGGTGAGCAGTTCTTC; CDR3: CASSLTGTSGEQFF
size: .; V: TRBV19; J: TRBJ2-1; D: TRBD2; DNA: TGTGCCAGTAGTACCCTCCATAGCGGGAGGGGCGGCAATGAGCAGTTCTTC; CDR3: CASSTLHSGRGGNEQFF
size: .; V: TRBV5-8; J: TRBJ2-5; D: .; DNA: TGTGCCAGCAGTAGACAGATACAAGAGACCCAGTACTTC; CDR3: CASSRQIQETQYF
size: .; V: TRBV18; J: TRBJ1-4; D: TRBD1; DNA: TGTGCCAGCTCACTAACGACAGGGGGAACTCCTAATGAAAAACTGTTTTTT; CDR3: CASSLTTGGTPNEKLFF
size: .; V: TRBV4-1; J: TRBJ2-3; D: .; DNA: TGCGCCAGCAGCCAAGAGGACAGAAGCACAGATACGCAGTATTTT; CDR3: CASSQEDRSTDTQYF
size: .; V: TRBV10-3; J: TRBJ1-6; D: .; DNA: TGTGCCATCCACGAGGAGGGGCGCCGAAATTTACCCCTCCACTTT; CDR3: CAIHEEGRRNLPLHF
size: few; V: TRBV7-2; J: TRBJ2-2; D: TRBD2; DNA: TGTGCCAGCAGCTTCAGCGGGGGGGCCCCCGGGGAGCTGTTTTTT; CDR3: CASSFSGGAPGELFF
size: .; V: TRBV10-1; J: TRBJ2-2; D: .; DNA: TGCGCCAGCAGTCTATACAACACCGGGGAGCTGTTTTTT; CDR3: CASSLYNTGELFF
size: .; V: TRBV19; J: TRBJ2-7; D: TRBD2; DNA: TGTGCCAGTAGCACCGGGACTAGGGTCCACGAGCAGTACTTC; CDR3: CASSTGTRVHEQYF
size: few; V: TRBV5-1; J: TRBJ2-7; D: TRBD1; DNA: TGCGCCAGCAGCTTGGTAGGACAGGTCTACGAGCAGTACTTC; CDR3: CASSLVGQVYEQYF
size: .; V: TRBV5-1; J: TRBJ2-7; D: .; DNA: TGCGCCAGCAGCTCAGCGGGACAGGCAACCTACGAGCAGTACTTC; CDR3: CASSSAGQATYEQYF
size: .; V: TRBV2; J: TRBJ1-4; D: TRBD1; DNA: TGTGCCAGCAGTGAAGCGGAAGTTTGGGGACAGTACACCGTTGCAACTAATGAAAAACTGTTTTTT; CDR3: CASSEAEVWGQYTVATNEKLFF
size: .; V: TRBV11-2; J: TRBJ2-2; D: .; DNA: TGTGCCAGCAGCTTATTGACAGGCCGGAACACCGGGGAGCTGTTTTTT; CDR3: CASSLLTGRNTGELFF